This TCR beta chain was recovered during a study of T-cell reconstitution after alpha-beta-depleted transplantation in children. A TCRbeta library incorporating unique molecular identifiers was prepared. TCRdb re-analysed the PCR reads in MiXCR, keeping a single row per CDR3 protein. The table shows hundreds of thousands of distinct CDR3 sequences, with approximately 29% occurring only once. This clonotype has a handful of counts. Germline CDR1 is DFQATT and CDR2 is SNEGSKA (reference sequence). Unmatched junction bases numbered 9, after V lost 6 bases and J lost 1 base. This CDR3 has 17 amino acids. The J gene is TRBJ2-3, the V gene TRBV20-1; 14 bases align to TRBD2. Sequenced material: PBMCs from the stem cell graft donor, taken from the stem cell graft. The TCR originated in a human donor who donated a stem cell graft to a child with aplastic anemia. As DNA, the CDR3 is TGCAGTGCCCGGCGGGGACTAGCGGGAGTTGGCACAGATACGCAGTATTTT. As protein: CSARRGLAGVGTDTQYF.